This record covers a single T cell receptor (beta chain). Its recognized antigen is unknown. Base qualities were left out, and no much larger clone turns up one base away. This sample was taken from a study of blood T cell repertoires in COVID-19 (dated by TCRdb to the early 2020s). Turning to the overall study: Samples from collaborators originated in the United States, Italy and Spain and spanned both the acute and convalescent phases of COVID-19. The material from the prospective study consisted of cDNA or gDNA derived from T cells, B-cell-depleted T cells, or PBMCs. The dataset comprised deeply sampled blood TCRbeta repertoires from subjects exposed to, actively infected with, or recovered from COVID-19. The repertoires were made available in a free public database intended to serve as a resource for research on the immune response to SARS-CoV-2. Samples were obtained from the ongoing ImmuneRACE study (first 160 participants) and from 1,200 or so subjects provided by 6 global collaborators. Nearly every sample came with metadata listing a de-identified subject ID, COVID-19 status, age in years and sex. Where HLA class I and class II types were available, the types were taken from metadata supplied by the sample provider, not from assay-based typing.

The immunoSEQ Assay, a bias-controlled multiplex PCR, was used to amplify TCRbeta CDR3 regions from genomic DNA. The authors' analysis ran thus. Nucleated cell counts per sample were estimated from amplification of reference gene primers within the assay. To quantify the absolute abundance of each unique TCRbeta CDR3 rearrangement, sequence reads were collapsed and filtered. For each sample, productive Simpson clonality was calculated by taking the square root of Simpson's diversity index across productive rearrangements. TCRdb obtained this table from immuneACCESS and retained in-frame rearrangements with V and J assigned. These tables miss some clones; where compared with another copy, unresolved V genes account for less than half of the shortfall, and the remainder is unexplained. The V and J calls and clone size are taken from that table; D and trimming were inferred from the DNA. This sample is represented by around 180,000 clones; 85% to 90% of them were singletons. The biggest ten clones account for about 4.4% of the sample.

CDR1 and CDR2 are drawn from the germline V gene: SGHRS, YFSETQ. From the cysteine up to the phenylalanine, the CDR3 has a length of 16 residues. The kept DNA is CDR3 alone, 48 bases in frame from the first base. Deletion took 0 bases off V and 1 base off J, with a span of 11 bases between the germline ends. Whole blood was collected in K2EDTA tubes by collaborating institutions according to the institutions' own protocols. For TCRbeta analysis, collaborators shipped samples in one of three forms: frozen whole blood, isolated PBMCs, or DNA extracted from either of those sample types. Study-wide conclusions, independent of this receptor: Clinical and demographic metadata were provided uncurated, with the amount varying by source and participant.

Sequenced input: peripheral blood. Recombination connected TRBV5-1 to TRBJ1-3; the D gene is perhaps TRBD1, on 6 matching bases. The TCR comes from a human donor in a cohort sampled during active COVID-19. The bases are TGCGCCAGCAGCTTGGACAGGGTTGAATCTGGAAACACCATATATTTT. It translates as CASSLDRVESGNTIYF.